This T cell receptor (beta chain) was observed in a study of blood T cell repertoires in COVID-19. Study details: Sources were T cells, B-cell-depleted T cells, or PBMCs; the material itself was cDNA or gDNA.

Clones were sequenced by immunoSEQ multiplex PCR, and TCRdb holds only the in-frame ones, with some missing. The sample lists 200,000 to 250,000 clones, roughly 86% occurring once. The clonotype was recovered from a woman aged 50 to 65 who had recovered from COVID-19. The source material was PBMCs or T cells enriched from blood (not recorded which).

Written as DNA, the CDR3 is TGCGCCAGCAGCCAAGGGACAGGAGGTAACTATGGCTACACCTTC. Translated, it gives CASSQGTGGNYGYTF. This chain joins TRBV4-3 and TRBJ1-2, with TRBD1 matching 7 bases. The CDR3 has 15 amino acids. Looked up from germline, CDR1 is LGHNA and CDR2 is YSLEER. J lost 1 base, V lost 1 base, and 3 bases had no gene match.